This record concerns one T cell receptor (beta chain) sequence. The assay was immunoSEQ multiplex PCR, and TCRdb's table has in-frame clones only and misses some. This repertoire shows more than 75,000 clones, approximately 90% found once; its top ten account for 8%. This CDR3 is built from 12 residues. Germline lookup yields CDR1 PRHDT and CDR2 FYEKMQ (reference sequence). Trimming removed 8 bases from V and 0 bases from J, with 8 bases in between. The sample originates from a study of T cell responses to AZD1222 COVID-19 vaccine. Investigators merged groups given second doses at roughly 4 or roughly 12 weeks.

The chain is built from TRBV13 and TRBJ2-7; the D gene is possibly TRBD1 (6 bases). The sample here was peripheral blood, taken 28 days after the second AZD1222 dose. This TCR derives from an adult who received the AZD1222 COVID-19 vaccine. The CDR3, as DNA: TGTGCCAGCGGGACAAGCTCCTACGAGCAGTACTTC. It yields the protein CASGTSSYEQYF.